The text below deals with one T cell receptor (beta chain). CDR1 SNHLY and CDR2 FYNNEI come from the germline V gene. CDR3 length: 15 residues. V was pared by 0 bases and J by 3 bases, with 3 bases of the junction left unmatched. This record comes from a study of blood T cell repertoires in COVID-19. At the level of the study: There were acute and convalescent COVID-19 samples, and they came from the United States, Italy and Spain. T cells, B-cell-depleted T cells, or PBMCs provided the cDNA or gDNA that served as material.

Measured with immunoSEQ multiplex PCR; TCRdb has only the in-frame clones, and not every one. Of hundreds of thousands of clones listed, around 90% were seen once; the top ten hold 1.3% to 1.5%. This clonotype was sampled from an elderly man with acute or convalescent COVID-19. V usage is TRBV2 and J usage is TRBJ2-7, with TRBD2 identical over 9 bases. The sequenced sample was peripheral blood. The CDR3 bases are TGTGCCAGCAGTGAAGCCCCAGCGGGAGGCTACGAGCAGTACTTC. This codes for CASSEAPAGGYEQYF.